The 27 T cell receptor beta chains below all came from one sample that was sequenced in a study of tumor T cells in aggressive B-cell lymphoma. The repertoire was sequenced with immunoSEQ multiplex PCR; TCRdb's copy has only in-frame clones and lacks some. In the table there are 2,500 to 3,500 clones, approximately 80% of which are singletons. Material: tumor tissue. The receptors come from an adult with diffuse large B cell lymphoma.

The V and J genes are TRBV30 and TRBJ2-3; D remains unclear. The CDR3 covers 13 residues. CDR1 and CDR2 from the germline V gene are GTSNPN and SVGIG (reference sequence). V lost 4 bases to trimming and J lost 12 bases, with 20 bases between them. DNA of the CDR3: TGTGCCTGGACCCCCCAAACTATGTCAAACCAGTATTTT. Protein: CAWTPQTMSNQYF.

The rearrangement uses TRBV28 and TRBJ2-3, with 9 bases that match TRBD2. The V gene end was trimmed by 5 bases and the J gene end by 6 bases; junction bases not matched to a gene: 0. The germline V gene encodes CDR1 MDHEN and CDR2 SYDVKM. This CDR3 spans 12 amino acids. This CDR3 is CASSGTSDTQYF. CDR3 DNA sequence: TGTGCCAGCAGTGGGACTAGCGATACGCAGTATTTT.

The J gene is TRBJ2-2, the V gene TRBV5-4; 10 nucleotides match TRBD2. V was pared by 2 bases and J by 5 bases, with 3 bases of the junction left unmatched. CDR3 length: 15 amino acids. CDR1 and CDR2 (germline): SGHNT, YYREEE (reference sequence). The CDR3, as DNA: TGTGCCAGCAGCTTCAGAGCGGGGGGGACCGGGGAGCTGTTTTTT. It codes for CASSFRAGGTGELFF.

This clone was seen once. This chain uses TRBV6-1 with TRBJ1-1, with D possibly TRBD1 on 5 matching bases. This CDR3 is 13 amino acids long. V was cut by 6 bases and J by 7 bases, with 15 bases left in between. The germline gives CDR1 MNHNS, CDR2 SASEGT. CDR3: CASRQGVRHEAFF. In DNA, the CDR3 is TGTGCCAGCAGGCAAGGGGTACGGCATGAAGCTTTCTTT.

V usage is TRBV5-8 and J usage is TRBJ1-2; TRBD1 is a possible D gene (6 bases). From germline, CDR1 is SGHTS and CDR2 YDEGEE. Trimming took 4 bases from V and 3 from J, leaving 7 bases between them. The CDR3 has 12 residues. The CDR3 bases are TGTGCCAGCAGCCGGACAGACTATGGCTACACCTTC. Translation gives CASSRTDYGYTF.

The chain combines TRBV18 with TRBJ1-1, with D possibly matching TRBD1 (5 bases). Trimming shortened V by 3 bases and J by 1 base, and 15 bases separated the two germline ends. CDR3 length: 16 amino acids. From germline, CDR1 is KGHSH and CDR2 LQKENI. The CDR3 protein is CASSPSATGGNTEAFF. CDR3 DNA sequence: TGTGCCAGCTCACCGTCCGCAACCGGGGGGAACACTGAAGCTTTCTTT.

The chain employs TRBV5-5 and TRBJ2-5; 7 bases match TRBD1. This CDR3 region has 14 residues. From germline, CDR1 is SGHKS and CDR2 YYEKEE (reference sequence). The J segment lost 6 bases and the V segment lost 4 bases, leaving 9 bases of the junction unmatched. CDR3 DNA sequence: TGTGCCAGCAGCAGAACAGGGGTTCGGAAGACCCAGTACTTC. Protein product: CASSRTGVRKTQYF.

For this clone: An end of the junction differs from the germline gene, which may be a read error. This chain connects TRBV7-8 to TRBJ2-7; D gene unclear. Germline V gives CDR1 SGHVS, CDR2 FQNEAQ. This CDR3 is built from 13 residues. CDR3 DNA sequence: TGTTCCAGCAGCTTAGGTAGCTCCTACGAGCAGTACTTC. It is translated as CSSSLGSSYEQYF.

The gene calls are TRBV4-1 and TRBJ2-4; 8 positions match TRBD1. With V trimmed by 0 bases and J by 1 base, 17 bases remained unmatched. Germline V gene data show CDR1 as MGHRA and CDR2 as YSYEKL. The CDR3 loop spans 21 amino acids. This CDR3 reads CASSQEFLPWTGIRAKNIQYF. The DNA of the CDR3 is TGCGCCAGCAGCCAAGAATTTCTCCCTTGGACAGGGATAAGGGCCAAAAACATTCAGTACTTC.

The CDR3 DNA follows: TGCGCCAGCAGCCAAGTTGAGGGGGCCGGGGAGCTGTTTTTT. Translating it yields CASSQVEGAGELFF. V and J are TRBV4-1 and TRBJ2-2; possible D gene TRBD1, 6 bases. Trimming stripped 1 base from V and 6 bases from J, with 9 bases between. The germline V gene encodes CDR1 MGHRA and CDR2 YSYEKL. This CDR3 comprises 14 residues.

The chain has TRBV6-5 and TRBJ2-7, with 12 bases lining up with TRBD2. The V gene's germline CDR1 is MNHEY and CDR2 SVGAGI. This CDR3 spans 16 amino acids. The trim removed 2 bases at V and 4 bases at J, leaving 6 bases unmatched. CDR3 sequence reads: CASSYTTSGGSYEQYF. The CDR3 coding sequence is TGTGCCAGCAGTTACACGACTAGCGGGGGTAGTTACGAGCAGTACTTC.

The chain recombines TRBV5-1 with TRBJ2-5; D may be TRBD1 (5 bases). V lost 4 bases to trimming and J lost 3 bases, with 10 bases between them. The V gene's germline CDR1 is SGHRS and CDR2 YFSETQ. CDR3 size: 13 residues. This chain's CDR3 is CASSQGLEETQYF. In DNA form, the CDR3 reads TGCGCCAGCAGCCAGGGCCTTGAAGAGACCCAGTACTTC.

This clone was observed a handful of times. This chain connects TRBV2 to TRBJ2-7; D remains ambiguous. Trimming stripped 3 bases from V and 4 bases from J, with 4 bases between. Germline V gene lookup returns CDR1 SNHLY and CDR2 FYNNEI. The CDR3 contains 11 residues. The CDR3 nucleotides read TGTGCCAGCAGTGACCCATACGAGCAGTACTTC. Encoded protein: CASSDPYEQYF. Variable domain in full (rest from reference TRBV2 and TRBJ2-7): EPEVTQTPSHQVTQMGQEVILRCVPISNHLYFYWYRQILGQKVEFLVSFYNNEISEKSEIFDDQFSVERPDGSNFTLKIRSTKLEDSAMYFCASSDPYEQYFGPGTRLTVT.

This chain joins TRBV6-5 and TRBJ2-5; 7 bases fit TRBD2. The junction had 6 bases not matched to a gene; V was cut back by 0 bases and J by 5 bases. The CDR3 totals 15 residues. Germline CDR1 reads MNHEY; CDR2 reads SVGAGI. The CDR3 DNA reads TGTGCCAGCAGTTACTCGTCGGGGGGTGGGGAGACCCAGTACTTC. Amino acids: CASSYSSGGGETQYF.

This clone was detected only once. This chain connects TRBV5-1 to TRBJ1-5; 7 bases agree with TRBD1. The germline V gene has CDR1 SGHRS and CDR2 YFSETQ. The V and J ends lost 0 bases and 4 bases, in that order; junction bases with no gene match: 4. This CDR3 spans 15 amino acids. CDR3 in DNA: TGCGCCAGCAGCTTGGAAGGGGGCCTTAATCAGCCCCAGCATTTT. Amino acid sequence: CASSLEGGLNQPQHF.

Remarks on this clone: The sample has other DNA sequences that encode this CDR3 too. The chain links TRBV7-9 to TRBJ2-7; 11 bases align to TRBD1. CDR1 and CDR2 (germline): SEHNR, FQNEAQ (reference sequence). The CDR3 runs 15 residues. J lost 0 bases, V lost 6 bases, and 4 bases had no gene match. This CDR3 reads CASRSGQGASYEQYF. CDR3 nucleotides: TGTGCCAGCAGGTCTGGACAGGGGGCCTCCTACGAGCAGTACTTC. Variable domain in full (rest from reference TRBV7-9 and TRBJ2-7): DTGVSQNPRHKITKRGQNVTFRCDPISEHNRLYWYRQTLGQGPEFLTYFQNEAQLEKSRLLSDRFSAERPKGSFSTLEIQRTEQGDSAMYLCASRSGQGASYEQYFGPGTRLTVT.

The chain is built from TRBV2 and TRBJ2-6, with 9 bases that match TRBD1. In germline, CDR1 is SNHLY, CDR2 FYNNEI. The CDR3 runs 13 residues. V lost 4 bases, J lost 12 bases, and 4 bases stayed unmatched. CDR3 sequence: CASSGTGGGVLTF. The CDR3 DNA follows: TGTGCCAGCAGTGGAACAGGGGGCGGCGTCCTGACTTTC.

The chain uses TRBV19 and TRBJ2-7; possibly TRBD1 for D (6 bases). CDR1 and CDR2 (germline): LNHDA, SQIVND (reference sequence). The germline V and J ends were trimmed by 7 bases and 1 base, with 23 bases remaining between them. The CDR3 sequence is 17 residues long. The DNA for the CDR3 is TGTGCCAGTACCCCCGGCAGTGGGGCAGGGGATTCCTACGAGCAGTACTTC. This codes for CASTPGSGAGDSYEQYF.

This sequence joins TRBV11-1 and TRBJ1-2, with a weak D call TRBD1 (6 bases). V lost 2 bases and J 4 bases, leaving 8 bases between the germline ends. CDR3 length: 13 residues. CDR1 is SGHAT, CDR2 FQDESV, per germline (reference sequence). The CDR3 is CASSLTGSYGYTF. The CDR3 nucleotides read TGTGCCAGCAGCTTAACAGGGTCCTATGGCTACACCTTC.

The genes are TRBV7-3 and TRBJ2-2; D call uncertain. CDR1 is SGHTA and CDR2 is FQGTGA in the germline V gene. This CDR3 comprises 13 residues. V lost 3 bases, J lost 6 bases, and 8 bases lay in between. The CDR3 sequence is CASSFEDAGELFF. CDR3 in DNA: TGTGCCAGCAGCTTTGAGGATGCCGGGGAGCTGTTTTTT. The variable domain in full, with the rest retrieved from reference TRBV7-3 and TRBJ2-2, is GAGVSQTPSNKVTEKGKYVELRCDPISGHTALYWYRQSLGQGPEFLIYFQGTGAADDSGLPNDRFFAVRPEGSVSTLKIQRTERGDSAVYLCASSFEDAGELFFGEGSRLTVL.

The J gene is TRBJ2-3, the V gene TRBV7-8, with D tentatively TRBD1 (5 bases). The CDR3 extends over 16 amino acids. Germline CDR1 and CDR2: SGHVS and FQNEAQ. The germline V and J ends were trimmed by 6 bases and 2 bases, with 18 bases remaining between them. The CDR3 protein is CASSTDSTTNTDTQYF. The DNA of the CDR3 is TGTGCCAGCAGTACCGACAGTACTACTAACACAGATACGCAGTATTTT.

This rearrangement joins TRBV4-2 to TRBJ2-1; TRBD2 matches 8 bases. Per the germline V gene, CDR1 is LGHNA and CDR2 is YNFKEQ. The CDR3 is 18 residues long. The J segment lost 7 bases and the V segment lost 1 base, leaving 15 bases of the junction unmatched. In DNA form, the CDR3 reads TGTGCCAGCAGCCAAGTTGTTAGCGGGGCCACGTCTGGGAATGAGCAGTTCTTC. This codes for CASSQVVSGATSGNEQFF.

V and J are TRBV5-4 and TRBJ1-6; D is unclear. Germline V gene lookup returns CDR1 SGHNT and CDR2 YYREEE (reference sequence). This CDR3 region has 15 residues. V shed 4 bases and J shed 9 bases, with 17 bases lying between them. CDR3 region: CASSQRTGRTSPLHF. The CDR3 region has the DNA TGTGCCAGCAGCCAAAGGACTGGCCGGACTTCACCCCTCCACTTT.

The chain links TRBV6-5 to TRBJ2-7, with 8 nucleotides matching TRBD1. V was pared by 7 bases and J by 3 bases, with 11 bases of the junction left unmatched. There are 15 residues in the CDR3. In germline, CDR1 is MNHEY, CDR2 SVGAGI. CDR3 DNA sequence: TGTGCCAGCACCGAGGTACCAGGGGGCAACTACGAGCAGTACTTC. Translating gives CASTEVPGGNYEQYF.

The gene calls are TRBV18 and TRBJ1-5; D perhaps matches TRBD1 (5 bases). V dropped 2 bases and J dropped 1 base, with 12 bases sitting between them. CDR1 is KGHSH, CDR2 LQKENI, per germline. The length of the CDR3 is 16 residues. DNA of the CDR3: TGTGCCAGCTCACCAGGCCAGGGCGGAAGCAATCAGCCCCAGCATTTT. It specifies CASSPGQGGSNQPQHF.

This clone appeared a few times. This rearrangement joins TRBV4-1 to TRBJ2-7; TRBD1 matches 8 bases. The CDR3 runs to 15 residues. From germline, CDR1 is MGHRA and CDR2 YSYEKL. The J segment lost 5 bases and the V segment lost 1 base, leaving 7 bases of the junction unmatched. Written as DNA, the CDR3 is TGCGCCAGCAGCCAAGCTGGTCAGGGGGCCCACGAGCAGTACTTC. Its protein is CASSQAGQGAHEQYF.

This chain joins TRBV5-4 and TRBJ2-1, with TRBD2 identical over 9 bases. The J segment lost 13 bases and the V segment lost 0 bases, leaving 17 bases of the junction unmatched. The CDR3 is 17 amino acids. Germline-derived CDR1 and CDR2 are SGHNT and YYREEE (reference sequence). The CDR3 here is CASSLATQSRAGTSQFF. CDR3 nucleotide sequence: TGTGCCAGCAGCTTGGCCACTCAATCAAGGGCCGGGACTAGCCAGTTCTTC.